This record covers a single T cell receptor beta chain. Its antigen is not known. Described time point: week 35, safety follow-up. Doses consisted of 300 ug of mutant IDH1 20-mer peptide each, paired with topical imiquimod. The germline CDR1 and CDR2 sequences are KGHSH and LQKENI. With 2 bases clipped from V and 7 bases from J, the junction kept 6 bases outside the gene matches. This CDR3 has 14 residues. This sample is drawn from a study of a mutant IDH1 vaccine in newly diagnosed glioma. Study context: Either 4-6 weeks after radiotherapy alone or alongside temozolomide, vaccination was begun.

TCRdb's copy holds only in-frame clones and misses some; the assay was immunoSEQ multiplex PCR. In the table there are tens of thousands of clones, about 88% of which are singletons. The sequences come from PBMCs, collected from a glioma patient whose treatment included an IDH1 peptide vaccine. This clonotype was obtained from a middle-aged woman with glioma. V gene TRBV18 combines with J gene TRBJ1-2; 8 positions agree with TRBD1. For the CDR3, the DNA is TGTGCCAGCTCACCAGAGACAGGGGCGGGTGGCTACACCTTC. Translation: CASSPETGAGGYTF.